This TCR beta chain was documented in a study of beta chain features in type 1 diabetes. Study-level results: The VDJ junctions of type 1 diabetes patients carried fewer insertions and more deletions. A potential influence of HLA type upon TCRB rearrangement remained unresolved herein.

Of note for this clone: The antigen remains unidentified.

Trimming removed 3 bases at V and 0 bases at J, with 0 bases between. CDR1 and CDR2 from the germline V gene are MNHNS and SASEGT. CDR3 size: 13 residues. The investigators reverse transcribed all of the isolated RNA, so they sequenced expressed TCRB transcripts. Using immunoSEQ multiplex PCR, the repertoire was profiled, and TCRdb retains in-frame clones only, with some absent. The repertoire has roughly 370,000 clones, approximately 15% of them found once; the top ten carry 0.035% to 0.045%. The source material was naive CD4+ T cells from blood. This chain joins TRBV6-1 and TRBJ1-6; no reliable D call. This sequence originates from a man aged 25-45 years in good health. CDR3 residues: CASSDSYNSPLHF. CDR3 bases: TGTGCCAGCAGTGACTCCTATAATTCACCCCTCCACTTT.